This TCR beta chain appears in the sequencing data of a study of T cell changes during pregnancy in multiple sclerosis. Profiling relied on immunoSEQ multiplex PCR, and the TCRdb table lists in-frame clones only, not all of them. The sample carries tens of thousands of clones, roughly 88% recorded once. CDR1 and CDR2 from the germline V gene are SNHLY and FYNNEI. Trimming shortened V by 11 bases and J by 1 base, and 29 bases separated the two germline ends. CDR3 length: 18 residues. V is TRBV2 and J is TRBJ2-5; the D gene is possibly TRBD2 (6 bases). Specimen: CD8+ T cells from peripheral blood mononuclear cells, collected after pregnancy. The clonotype comes from a female donor with multiple sclerosis, enrolled in a pregnancy study. The CDR3 DNA reads as TGTGCCGGGAGCGTGGGGGAGGTGGGAGGAAGTATCCAAGAGACCCAGTACTTC. As protein: CAGSVGEVGGSIQETQYF. Complete variable domain (other parts from reference TRBV2 and TRBJ2-5): EPEVTQTPSHQVTQMGQEVILRCVPISNHLYFYWYRQILGQKVEFLVSFYNNEISEKSEIFDDQFSVERPDGSNFTLKIRSTKLEDSAMYFCAGSVGEVGGSIQETQYFGPGTRLLVL.